This TCR beta chain originates from a study of shared clonotypes between healthy human individuals. Overall study context: Those who served as donors were a couple of women and three men between the ages of 18 and 49.

Study-wide results and limits: Rarefaction exposed incomplete sorted-subset sequencing despite large depth.

TCRdb's copy holds only in-frame clones and misses some; the assay was immunoSEQ multiplex PCR. Counted here are fewer than 2.5 million clones, over 85% occurring once; the ten biggest clones make up about 0.38%. This CDR3 has 18 residues. CDR1 is LNHNV, CDR2 YYDKDF, per germline (reference sequence). Trimming removed 0 bases from V and 0 bases from J, with 16 bases in between. On this clone itself: Its antigen is currently unknown.

CD45RA-negative memory and CD45RA+ naive subsets were split from the CD4+ cells. The chain employs TRBV15 and TRBJ2-3, with TRBD1 as a possible D gene (5 bases). This TCR was sampled from a man younger than 30 in good health. Some clones in this sample may be carry-over from other donors' samples. The sequenced sample was naive CD4+ T cells from PBMCs. Subset specified: CD45RA+ positively selected. In DNA form, the CDR3 reads TGTGCCACCAGCAGAGATTTTGTGGGCCAGGGCAGCACAGATACGCAGTATTTT. It codes for CATSRDFVGQGSTDTQYF.